This entry lists 22 T cell receptor beta chains sequenced from one sample in a study of cytomegalovirus exposure and HLA in healthy donors (dated by TCRdb to between 2016 and 2019). The library was prepared using the immunoSEQ multiplex PCR assay. A mixture of 60 forward primers for TCR Vbeta segments and 13 reverse primers for TCR Jbeta segments was used in the multiplex PCR. TCRdb holds this immuneACCESS table with in-frame rearrangements only. Some clones are missing; in checked studies, unresolved V genes explain under half, and the rest has no known cause. The sample includes 99,000 or so clones, with around 83% observed a single time. The ten most abundant clones make up approximately 4% of the sample. Sample: PBMCs. These receptors all come from a female donor in good health and CMV-seropositive.

The gene calls are TRBV28 and TRBJ2-7, with TRBD2 matching 7 bases. Germline V gene data show CDR1 as MDHEN and CDR2 as SYDVKM. The CDR3 spans 15 residues. V was clipped by 5 bases and J by 0 bases; unmatched bases: 7. For the CDR3, the DNA is TGTGCCAGCAGTGCCCCTAGCGGACTCTCCTACGAGCAGTACTTC. Its translation: CASSAPSGLSYEQYF.

This clone was recorded a few times. The chain links TRBV4-1 to TRBJ1-5; the match to TRBD1 covers 7 bases. The length of the CDR3 is 16 residues. Germline-derived CDR1 and CDR2 are MGHRA and YSYEKL. V trimming: 4 bases; J trimming: 2 bases; junction bases outside the gene matches: 8. The DNA of the CDR3 is TGCGCCAGCAGCCGAGATACAGGGGTCGGCAATCAGCCCCAGCATTTT. It specifies CASSRDTGVGNQPQHF.

The chain carries TRBV19 and TRBJ1-3; D is uncertain. Germline V CDR1 and CDR2: LNHDA, SQIVND (reference sequence). This CDR3 is built from 15 residues. V was clipped by 6 bases and J by 0 bases, with 12 bases between them. CDR3 coding DNA: TGTGCCAGTAGCAGATTGACGGGCTCTGGAAACACCATATATTTT. The encoded protein is CASSRLTGSGNTIYF.

The V and J genes are TRBV4-1 and TRBJ2-7; the D gene is possibly TRBD1 (6 bases). This CDR3 contains 16 residues. Germline CDR1 MGHRA, CDR2 YSYEKL. Trimming cost V 0 bases and J 0 bases, with 12 bases left between them. CDR3 nucleotides: TGCGCCAGCAGCCAAGATTATCCGGGACACTCCTACGAGCAGTACTTC. Residues: CASSQDYPGHSYEQYF.

This clone was counted only a few times. This chain links TRBV10-1 with TRBJ2-7; D is undetermined. The V and J ends lost 9 bases and 7 bases respectively, with 13 bases between them. Germline V CDR1 and CDR2: WNHNN, SYGVQD (reference sequence). The CDR3 has 11 residues. DNA for the CDR3: TGCGCCAGGACTCTTAAGTCTGAGCAGTACTTC. Translated, it gives CARTLKSEQYF.

The CDR3 nucleotides read TGTGCCAGCTTAGACAGGGACCCTTCCCAAGAGACCCAGTACTTC. Translation: CASLDRDPSQETQYF. The J gene is TRBJ2-5, the V gene TRBV7-9, with 7 nucleotides matching TRBD1. Germline loops: CDR1 SEHNR, CDR2 FQNEAQ (reference sequence). J gave up 1 base and V 8 bases, and 10 bases lay outside the gene matches. This CDR3 has 15 amino acids.

The chain employs TRBV18 and TRBJ2-3, with 9 bases aligning to TRBD2. Germline V CDR1 and CDR2: KGHSH, LQKENI. The CDR3 loop spans 15 amino acids. V lost 0 bases to trimming and J lost 6 bases; unmatched junction nucleotides: 4. The CDR3 is CASSPPAGGYDTQYF. CDR3 sequence (DNA): TGTGCCAGCTCACCACCAGCGGGGGGATATGATACGCAGTATTTT.

The chain links TRBV7-6 to TRBJ1-1, with D uncertain. The CDR3 sequence is 13 residues long. V dropped 4 bases and J dropped 1 base, with 7 bases sitting between them. CDR1 and CDR2 from the germline V gene are SGHVS and FNYEAQ. The DNA for the CDR3 is TGTGCCAGCAGCTCCGACAAGAACACTGAAGCTTTCTTT. It encodes CASSSDKNTEAFF.

V gene TRBV6-5 combines with J gene TRBJ2-3; 12 nucleotides match TRBD2. Germline-derived CDR1 and CDR2 are MNHEY and SVGAGI. V dropped 5 bases and J dropped 2; count of bases not matched to a gene: 2. There are 15 residues in the CDR3. In DNA, the CDR3 is TGTGCCAGCAGTCGACTAGCGGGGGACACAGATACGCAGTATTTT. Encoded protein: CASSRLAGDTDTQYF.

The table lists this clone with a few counts. The V call is TRBV29-1, the J call TRBJ2-2, with a tentative D call TRBD1 (6 bases). Germline V gives CDR1 SQVTM, CDR2 ANQGSEA. This CDR3 region has 15 residues. V lost 8 bases and J lost 4, with 20 bases in between. CDR3 residues: CSYPWQGRGTGELFF. The CDR3 DNA follows: TGCAGCTACCCCTGGCAGGGGCGAGGCACCGGGGAGCTGTTTTTT.

This clone was picked up one time. V and J are TRBV2 and TRBJ1-2, with TRBD1 matching over 8 bases. Germline CDR1 is SNHLY and CDR2 is FYNNEI. V dropped 7 bases and J dropped 7; count of bases not matched to a gene: 8. The CDR3 runs 13 residues. CDR3 sequence: CASTGTGGGGYTF. For the CDR3, the DNA is TGTGCCAGCACCGGAACAGGGGGAGGTGGCTACACCTTC.

This sequence joins TRBV28 and TRBJ1-5; D uncertain. This CDR3 has 16 amino acids. The germline V gene encodes CDR1 MDHEN and CDR2 SYDVKM. V was cut by 6 bases and J by 2 bases, with 17 bases left in between. This CDR3 reads CASSPRAPCCNQPQHF. The CDR3 DNA follows: TGTGCCAGCAGCCCGAGGGCACCGTGCTGCAATCAGCCCCAGCATTTT.

The V gene is TRBV28, the J gene TRBJ2-7; 7 positions agree with TRBD2. The ends lost 10 bases at V and 2 bases at J; junction bases unmatched: 14. Germline lookup yields CDR1 MDHEN and CDR2 SYDVKM. The CDR3 sequence is 15 residues long. The CDR3 spells CATQGSGRGTYEQYF. CDR3 DNA: TGTGCCACCCAGGGCTCTGGGCGGGGGACCTACGAGCAGTACTTC.

This sequence joins TRBV2 and TRBJ2-7, with D tentatively TRBD2 (6 bases). The germline gives CDR1 SNHLY, CDR2 FYNNEI. CDR3 length: 14 amino acids. Trimming took off 7 bases at V and 0 bases at J, with 13 bases between the two ends. The CDR3 region is CASNWAGNSYEQYF. The CDR3 DNA follows: TGTGCCAGCAATTGGGCGGGGAACTCCTACGAGCAGTACTTC. Together with reference TRBV2 and TRBJ2-7, the CDR3 gives the full variable domain: EPEVTQTPSHQVTQMGQEVILRCVPISNHLYFYWYRQILGQKVEFLVSFYNNEISEKSEIFDDQFSVERPDGSNFTLKIRSTKLEDSAMYFCASNWAGNSYEQYFGPGTRLTVT.

V gene TRBV5-4 combines with J gene TRBJ2-7; D is perhaps TRBD1 (6 bases). The CDR3 has 14 amino acids. V was clipped by 3 bases and J by 1 base, with 11 bases between them. CDR1 SGHNT and CDR2 YYREEE come from the germline V gene (reference sequence). The CDR3 spells CASSSIDRSYEQYF. The DNA of the CDR3 is TGTGCCAGCAGCTCAATTGACAGGTCCTACGAGCAGTACTTC.

The V and J genes are TRBV19 and TRBJ2-5; 8 bases match TRBD2. CDR1 is LNHDA and CDR2 is SQIVND in the germline V gene (reference sequence). After removal of 5 bases from V and 1 base from J, the junction contained 3 bases not matched to a gene. The CDR3 contains 14 residues. The CDR3 is CASSPGTSQETQYF. The DNA of the CDR3 is TGTGCCAGTAGTCCCGGGACTAGCCAAGAGACCCAGTACTTC.

The sample holds one count of this clone. The chain combines TRBV18 with TRBJ1-1, with 10 bases matching TRBD1. With 4 bases clipped from V and 4 bases from J, the junction kept 6 bases outside the gene matches. The length of the CDR3 is 15 residues. Germline CDR1 and CDR2: KGHSH and LQKENI. In nucleotides, the CDR3 is TGTGCCAGCTCACGGGGGACAGGGGTAGGCACTGAAGCTTTCTTT. It specifies CASSRGTGVGTEAFF.

The chain has TRBV7-6 and TRBJ2-3; 9 positions agree with TRBD2. Germline CDR1 SGHVS, CDR2 FNYEAQ. The V gene end was trimmed by 5 bases and the J gene end by 5 bases; junction bases not matched to a gene: 11. The CDR3 has 16 residues. CDR3 nucleotide sequence: TGTGCCAGCAGCCCAACATTTAGCGGGAGACTAGATACGCAGTATTTT. Encoded protein: CASSPTFSGRLDTQYF.

The chain carries TRBV2 and TRBJ2-1, with TRBD2 identical over 12 bases. Losses at the gene ends were 8 bases for V and 4 bases for J; bases not matched to a gene: 3. Germline CDR1 reads SNHLY; CDR2 reads FYNNEI. CDR3 size: 14 residues. The CDR3 loop reads CASVGTSGYNEQFF. The CDR3, as DNA: TGTGCCAGCGTCGGGACTAGCGGGTACAATGAGCAGTTCTTC. Combining the CDR3 with reference TRBV2 and TRBJ2-1 gives the whole variable domain EPEVTQTPSHQVTQMGQEVILRCVPISNHLYFYWYRQILGQKVEFLVSFYNNEISEKSEIFDDQFSVERPDGSNFTLKIRSTKLEDSAMYFCASVGTSGYNEQFFGPGTRLTVL.

The chain carries TRBV9 and TRBJ1-2; D unresolved. This CDR3 spans 13 amino acids. In germline, CDR1 is SGDLS, CDR2 YYNGEE. The V end was cut by 3 bases, the J end by 3 bases, with 9 bases between. CDR3 protein: CASSEAGYYGYTF. The CDR3 DNA is TGTGCCAGCAGCGAGGCGGGGTACTATGGCTACACCTTC.

A note on this clone: The junction shows a germline mismatch at one end, possibly a read error. V is TRBV7-7 and J is TRBJ2-2; TRBD1 agrees at 10 bases. Germline assignment: CDR1 SSHAT and CDR2 FNYEAQ (reference sequence). The CDR3 spans 15 residues. The CDR3 is CASSLGTGVTGELFF. CDR3 bases: TGTGCTAGCAGCTTAGGGACAGGGGTCACCGGGGAGCTGTTTTTT. The whole variable domain, filled in from reference TRBV7-7 and TRBJ2-2, reads GAGVSQSPRYKVTKRGQDVTLRCDPISSHATLYWYQQALGQGPEFLTYFNYEAQPDKSGLPSDRFSAERPEGSISTLTIQRTEQRDSAMYRCASSLGTGVTGELFFGEGSRLTVL.

The chain is built from TRBV5-4 and TRBJ2-7; D unresolved. The V end was cut by 2 bases, the J end by 0 bases, with 6 bases between. Germline loops: CDR1 SGHNT, CDR2 YYREEE (reference sequence). The CDR3 is made up of 13 amino acids. For the CDR3, the DNA is TGTGCCAGCAGCTTCGGCGGCTCCTACGAGCAGTACTTC. The encoded protein is CASSFGGSYEQYF. Using reference TRBV5-4 and TRBJ2-7 for the parts outside the CDR3, the full variable domain is ETGVTQSPTHLIKTRGQQVTLRCSSQSGHNTVSWYQQALGQGPQFIFQYYREEENGRGNFPPRFSGLQFPNYSSELNVNALELDDSALYLCASSFGGSYEQYFGPGTRLTVT.